One and the same sample provided the 2 T cell receptor beta chains below, sequenced in a study of blood T cell repertoires in COVID-19. The protocol was immunoSEQ multiplex PCR, while the TCRdb copy is restricted to in-frame clones and leaves out a portion. The table shows 200,000 to 250,000 clones, with around 89% occurring only once. Sequencing was carried out using PBMCs or T cells enriched from blood (not recorded which). The receptors stem from a woman aged 25 to 45 who had recovered from COVID-19.

CDR3 loop: CASSQERSDSYNEQFF. The CDR3 coding sequence is TGTGCCAGCAGCCAAGAAAGAAGCGACTCCTACAATGAGCAGTTCTTC. This chain uses TRBV4-2 with TRBJ2-1; D call uncertain. V lost 0 bases to trimming and J lost 0 bases, with 9 bases between them. This CDR3 region has 16 residues. Germline V gene data show CDR1 as LGHNA and CDR2 as YNFKEQ.

The chain combines TRBV4-2 with TRBJ1-2; D remains ambiguous. Germline CDR1 LGHNA, CDR2 YNFKEQ. The CDR3 is made up of 15 amino acids. The ends were cut back, 1 base at V and 7 bases at J, with 16 bases in the middle. CDR3 loop: CASSQGGGDPRGYTF. As DNA, the CDR3 is TGTGCCAGCAGCCAAGGTGGCGGGGATCCGCGTGGCTACACCTTC.